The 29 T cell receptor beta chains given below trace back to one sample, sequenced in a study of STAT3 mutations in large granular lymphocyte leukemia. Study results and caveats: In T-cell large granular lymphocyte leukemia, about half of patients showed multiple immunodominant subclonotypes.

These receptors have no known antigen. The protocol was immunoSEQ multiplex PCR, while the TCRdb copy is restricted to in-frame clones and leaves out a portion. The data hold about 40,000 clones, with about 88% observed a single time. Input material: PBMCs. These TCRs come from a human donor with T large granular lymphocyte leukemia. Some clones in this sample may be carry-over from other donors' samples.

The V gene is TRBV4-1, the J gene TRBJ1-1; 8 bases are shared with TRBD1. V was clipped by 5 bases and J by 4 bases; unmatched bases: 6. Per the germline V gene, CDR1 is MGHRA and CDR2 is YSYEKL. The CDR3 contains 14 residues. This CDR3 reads CASSTRGHSTEAFF. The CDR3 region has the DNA TGCGCCAGCAGCACCAGGGGGCATAGCACTGAAGCTTTCTTT.

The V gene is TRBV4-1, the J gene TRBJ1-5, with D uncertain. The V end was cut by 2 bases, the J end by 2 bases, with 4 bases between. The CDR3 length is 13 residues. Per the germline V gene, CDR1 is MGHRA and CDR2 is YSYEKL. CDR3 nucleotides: TGCGCCAGCAGCCAACTCGGCAATCAGCCCCAGCATTTT. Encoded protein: CASSQLGNQPQHF.

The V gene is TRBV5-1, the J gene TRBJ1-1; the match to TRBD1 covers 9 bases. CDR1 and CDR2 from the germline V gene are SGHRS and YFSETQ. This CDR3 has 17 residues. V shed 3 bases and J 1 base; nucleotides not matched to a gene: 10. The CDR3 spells CASSSPRTGVTNTEAFF. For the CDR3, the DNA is TGCGCCAGCAGCTCACCCAGGACAGGGGTGACGAACACTGAAGCTTTCTTT.

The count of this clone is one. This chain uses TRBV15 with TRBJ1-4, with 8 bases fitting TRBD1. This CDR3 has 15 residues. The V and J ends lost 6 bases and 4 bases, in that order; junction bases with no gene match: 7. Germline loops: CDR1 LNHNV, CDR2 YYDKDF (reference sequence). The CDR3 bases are TGTGCCACCAGTTTTGACAGGGGTGGTAATGAAAAACTGTTTTTT. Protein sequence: CATSFDRGGNEKLFF.

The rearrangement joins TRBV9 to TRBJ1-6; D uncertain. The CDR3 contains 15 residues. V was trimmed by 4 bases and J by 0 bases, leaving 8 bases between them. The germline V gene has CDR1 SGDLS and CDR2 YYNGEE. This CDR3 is CASSPLSSYNSPLHF. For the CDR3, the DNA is TGTGCCAGCAGCCCTCTCAGCTCCTATAATTCACCCCTCCACTTT.

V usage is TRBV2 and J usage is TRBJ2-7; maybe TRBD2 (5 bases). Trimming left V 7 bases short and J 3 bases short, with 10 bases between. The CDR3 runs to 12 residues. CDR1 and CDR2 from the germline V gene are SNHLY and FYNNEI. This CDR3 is CASNPSGYEQYV. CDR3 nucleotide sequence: TGTGCCAGCAACCCCAGCGGCTACGAGCAGTACGTC.

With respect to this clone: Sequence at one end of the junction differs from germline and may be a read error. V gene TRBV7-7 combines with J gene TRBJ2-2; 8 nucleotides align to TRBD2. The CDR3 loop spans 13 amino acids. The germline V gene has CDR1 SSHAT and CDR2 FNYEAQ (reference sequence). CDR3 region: CASRTSSAGELFF. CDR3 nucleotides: TGTGCTAGCAGGACTAGCAGTGCCGGGGAGCTGTTTTTT.

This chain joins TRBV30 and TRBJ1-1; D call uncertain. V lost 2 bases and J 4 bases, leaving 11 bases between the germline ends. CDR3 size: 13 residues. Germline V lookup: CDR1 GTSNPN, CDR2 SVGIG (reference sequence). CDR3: CAWSNWRGTEAFF. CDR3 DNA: TGTGCCTGGAGTAACTGGCGGGGCACTGAAGCTTTCTTT. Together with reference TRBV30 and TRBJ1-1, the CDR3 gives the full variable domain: SQTIHQWPATLVQPVGSPLSLECTVEGTSNPNLYWYRQAAGRGLQLLFYSVGIGQISSEVPQNLSASRPQDRQFILSSKKLLLSDSGFYLCAWSNWRGTEAFFGQGTRLTVV.

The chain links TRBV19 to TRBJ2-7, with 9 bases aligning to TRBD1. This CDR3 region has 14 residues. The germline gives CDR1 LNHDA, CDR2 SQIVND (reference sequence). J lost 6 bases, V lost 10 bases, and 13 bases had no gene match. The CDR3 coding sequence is TGTGCCACCAAACCGGGACAGGGACGTGCCGAGCAGTACTTC. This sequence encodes CATKPGQGRAEQYF.

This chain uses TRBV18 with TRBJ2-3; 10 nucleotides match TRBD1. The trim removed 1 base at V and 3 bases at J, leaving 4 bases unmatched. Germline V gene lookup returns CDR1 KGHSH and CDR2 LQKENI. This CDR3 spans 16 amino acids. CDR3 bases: TGTGCCAGCTCACCACTTATGGGACAGGGGACAGATACGCAGTATTTT. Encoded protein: CASSPLMGQGTDTQYF.

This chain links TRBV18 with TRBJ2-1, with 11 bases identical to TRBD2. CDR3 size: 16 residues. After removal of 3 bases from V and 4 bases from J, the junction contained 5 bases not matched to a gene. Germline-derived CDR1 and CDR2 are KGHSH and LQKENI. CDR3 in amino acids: CASSPLASGGYNEQFF. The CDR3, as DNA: TGTGCCAGCTCACCCTTGGCTAGCGGGGGGTACAATGAGCAGTTCTTC. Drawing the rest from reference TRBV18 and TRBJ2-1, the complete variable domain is NAGVMQNPRHLVRRRGQEARLRCSPMKGHSHVYWYRQLPEEGLKFMVYLQKENIIDESGMPKERFSAEFPKEGPSILRIQQVVRGDSAAYFCASSPLASGGYNEQFFGPGTRLTVL.

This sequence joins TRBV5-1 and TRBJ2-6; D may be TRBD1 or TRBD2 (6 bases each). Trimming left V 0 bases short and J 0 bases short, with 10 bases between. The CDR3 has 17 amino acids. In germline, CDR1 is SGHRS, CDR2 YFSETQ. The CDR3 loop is CASSLAGALSGANVLTF. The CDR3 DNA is TGCGCCAGCAGCTTGGCGGGGGCCCTCTCTGGGGCCAACGTCCTGACTTTC.

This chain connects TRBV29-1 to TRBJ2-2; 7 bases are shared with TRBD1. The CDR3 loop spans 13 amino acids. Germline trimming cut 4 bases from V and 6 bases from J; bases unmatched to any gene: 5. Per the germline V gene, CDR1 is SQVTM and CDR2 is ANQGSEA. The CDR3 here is CSVGDRAAGELFF. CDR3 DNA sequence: TGCAGCGTTGGTGACAGGGCCGCCGGGGAGCTGTTTTTT.

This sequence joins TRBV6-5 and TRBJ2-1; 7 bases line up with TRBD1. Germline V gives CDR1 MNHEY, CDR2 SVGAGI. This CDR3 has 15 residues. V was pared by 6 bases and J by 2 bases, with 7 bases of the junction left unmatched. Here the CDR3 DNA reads TGTGCCAGCAGCAAAACAGGGGAACCCTACAATGAGCAGTTCTTC. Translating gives CASSKTGEPYNEQFF.

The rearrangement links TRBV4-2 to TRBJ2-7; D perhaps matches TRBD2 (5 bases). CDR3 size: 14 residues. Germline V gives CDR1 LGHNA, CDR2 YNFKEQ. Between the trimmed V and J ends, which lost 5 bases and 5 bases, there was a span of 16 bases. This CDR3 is CASSFSSMDHEQYF. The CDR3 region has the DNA TGTGCCAGCAGCTTCTCTAGCATGGATCACGAGCAGTACTTC.

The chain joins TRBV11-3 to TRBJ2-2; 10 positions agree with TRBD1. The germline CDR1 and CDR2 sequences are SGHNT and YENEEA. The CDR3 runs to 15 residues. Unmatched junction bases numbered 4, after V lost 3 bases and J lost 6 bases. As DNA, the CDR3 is TGTGCCAGCAGCTTCGGACAGGGGGAATCCGGGGAGCTGTTTTTT. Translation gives CASSFGQGESGELFF.

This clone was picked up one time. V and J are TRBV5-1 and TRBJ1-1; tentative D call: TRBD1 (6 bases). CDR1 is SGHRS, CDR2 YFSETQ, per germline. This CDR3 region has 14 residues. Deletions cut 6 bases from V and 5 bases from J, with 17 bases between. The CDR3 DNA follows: TGCGCCAGCACCGTCGGGGGGGGCCCAACTGAAGCTTTCTTT. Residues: CASTVGGGPTEAFF.

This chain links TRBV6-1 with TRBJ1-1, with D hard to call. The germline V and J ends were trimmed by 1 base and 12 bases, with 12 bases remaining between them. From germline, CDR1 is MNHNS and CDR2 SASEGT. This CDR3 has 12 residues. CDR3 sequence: CASSEVGRDTFF. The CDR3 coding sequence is TGTGCCAGCAGTGAAGTAGGGAGGGATACTTTCTTT.

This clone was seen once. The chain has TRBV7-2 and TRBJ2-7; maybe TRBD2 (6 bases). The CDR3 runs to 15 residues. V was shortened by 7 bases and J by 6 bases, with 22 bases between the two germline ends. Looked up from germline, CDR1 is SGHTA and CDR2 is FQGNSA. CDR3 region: CASKLSGAVGGEQYF. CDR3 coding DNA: TGTGCCAGCAAGCTCTCCGGGGCTGTCGGGGGCGAGCAGTACTTC.

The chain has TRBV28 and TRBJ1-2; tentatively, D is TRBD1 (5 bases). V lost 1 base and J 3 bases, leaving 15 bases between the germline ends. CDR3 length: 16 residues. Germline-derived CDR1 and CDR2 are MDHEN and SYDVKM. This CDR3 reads CASSLLTLGTDYGYTF. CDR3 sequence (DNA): TGTGCCAGCAGTTTATTAACCTTAGGGACGGACTATGGCTACACCTTC.

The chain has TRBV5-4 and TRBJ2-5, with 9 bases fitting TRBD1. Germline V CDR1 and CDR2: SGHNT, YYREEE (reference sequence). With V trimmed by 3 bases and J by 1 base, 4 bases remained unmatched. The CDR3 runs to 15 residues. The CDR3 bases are TGTGCCAGCAGCTCGCCGGGACAGGGCCAAGAGACCCAGTACTTC. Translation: CASSSPGQGQETQYF.

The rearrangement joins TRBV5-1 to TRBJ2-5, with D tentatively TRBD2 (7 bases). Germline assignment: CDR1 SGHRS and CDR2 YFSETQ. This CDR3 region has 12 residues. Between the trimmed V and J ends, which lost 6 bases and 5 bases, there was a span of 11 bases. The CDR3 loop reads CASKEGGETQYF. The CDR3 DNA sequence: TGCGCCAGCAAGGAGGGGGGGGAGACCCAGTACTTC.

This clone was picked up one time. The DNA for the CDR3 is TGCAGTGCTAGAGTCTCCGAGACCCAGTACTTC. Protein sequence: CSARVSETQYF. The chain joins TRBV20-1 to TRBJ2-5; D ambiguous. The CDR3 sequence is 11 residues long. V was pared by 1 base and J by 5 bases, with 5 bases between. Germline CDR1 is DFQATT and CDR2 is SNEGSKA (reference sequence).

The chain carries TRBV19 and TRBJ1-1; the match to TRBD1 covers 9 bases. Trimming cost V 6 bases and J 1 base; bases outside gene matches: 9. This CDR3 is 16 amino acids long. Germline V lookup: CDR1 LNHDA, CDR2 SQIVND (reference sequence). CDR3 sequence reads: CASRGQGSGWNTEAFF. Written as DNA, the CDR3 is TGTGCCAGTAGGGGACAGGGAAGTGGTTGGAACACTGAAGCTTTCTTT.

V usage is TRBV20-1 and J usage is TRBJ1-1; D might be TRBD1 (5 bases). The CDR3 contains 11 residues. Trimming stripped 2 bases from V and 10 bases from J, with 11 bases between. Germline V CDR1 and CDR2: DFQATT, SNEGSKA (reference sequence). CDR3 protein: CSARTPRGAFF. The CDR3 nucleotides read TGCAGTGCTAGAACCCCGAGGGGAGCTTTCTTT.

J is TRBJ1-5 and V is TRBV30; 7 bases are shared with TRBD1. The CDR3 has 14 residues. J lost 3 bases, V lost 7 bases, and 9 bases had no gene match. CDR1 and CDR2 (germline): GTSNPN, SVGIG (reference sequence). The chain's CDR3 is CAFQTGSNNQPQHF. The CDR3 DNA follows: TGTGCCTTTCAGACAGGGAGTAACAATCAGCCCCAGCATTTT.

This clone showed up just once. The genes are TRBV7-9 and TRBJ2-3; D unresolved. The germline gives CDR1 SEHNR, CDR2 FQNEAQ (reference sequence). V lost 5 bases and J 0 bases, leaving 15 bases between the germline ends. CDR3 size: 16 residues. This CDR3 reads CASSPHWATSTDTQYF. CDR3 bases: TGTGCCAGCAGCCCTCATTGGGCAACTAGCACAGATACGCAGTATTTT.

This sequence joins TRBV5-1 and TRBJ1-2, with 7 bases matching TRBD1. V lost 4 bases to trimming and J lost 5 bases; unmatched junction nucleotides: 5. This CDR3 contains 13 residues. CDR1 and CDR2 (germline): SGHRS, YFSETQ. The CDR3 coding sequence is TGCGCCAGCAGCATGGGGACAGATTATGGCTACACCTTC. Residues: CASSMGTDYGYTF.

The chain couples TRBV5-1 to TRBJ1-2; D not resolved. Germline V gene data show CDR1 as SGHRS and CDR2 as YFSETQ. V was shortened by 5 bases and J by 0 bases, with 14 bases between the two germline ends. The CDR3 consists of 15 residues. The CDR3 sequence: CASSFGRAANYGYTF. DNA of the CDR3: TGCGCCAGCAGTTTTGGACGGGCCGCTAACTATGGCTACACCTTC. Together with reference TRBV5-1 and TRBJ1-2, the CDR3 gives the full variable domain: KAGVTQTPRYLIKTRGQQVTLSCSPISGHRSVSWYQQTPGQGLQFLFEYFSETQRNKGNFPGRFSGRQFSNSRSEMNVSTLELGDSALYLCASSFGRAANYGYTFGSGTRLTVV.